The clone carrying this T cell receptor beta chain was counted only a few times. Given the absence of the conserved phenylalanine or tryptophan at the CDR3 end, a read error is likely. This entry is derived from a study of T cells in Graves' hyperthyroidism and ophthalmopathy. Researchers amplified the TCR beta CDR3 regions from RNA transcripts. The HTBI primer set was used in a first-round RT-PCR of the TCR CDR3. TCRdb passed the multiplex PCR reads through MiXCR, listing each CDR3 protein once. The repertoire consists of more than 500,000 distinct CDR3 sequences, with about 15% occurring once and the leading ten covering over 25%. The CDR3 sequence is 14 residues long. Germline trimming cut 2 bases from V and 7 bases from J; bases unmatched to any gene: 5. Germline CDR1 and CDR2: MDHEN and SYDVKM.

This chain joins TRBV28 and TRBJ2-7, with 10 nucleotides matching TRBD2. Source material: blood. This clonotype originated in a woman under 40 with Graves' ophthalmopathy. The CDR3 reads CASSLASGSWEQYL. The CDR3 bases are TGTGCCAGCAGTTTAGCTAGCGGGAGTTGGGAGCAGTACCTC.